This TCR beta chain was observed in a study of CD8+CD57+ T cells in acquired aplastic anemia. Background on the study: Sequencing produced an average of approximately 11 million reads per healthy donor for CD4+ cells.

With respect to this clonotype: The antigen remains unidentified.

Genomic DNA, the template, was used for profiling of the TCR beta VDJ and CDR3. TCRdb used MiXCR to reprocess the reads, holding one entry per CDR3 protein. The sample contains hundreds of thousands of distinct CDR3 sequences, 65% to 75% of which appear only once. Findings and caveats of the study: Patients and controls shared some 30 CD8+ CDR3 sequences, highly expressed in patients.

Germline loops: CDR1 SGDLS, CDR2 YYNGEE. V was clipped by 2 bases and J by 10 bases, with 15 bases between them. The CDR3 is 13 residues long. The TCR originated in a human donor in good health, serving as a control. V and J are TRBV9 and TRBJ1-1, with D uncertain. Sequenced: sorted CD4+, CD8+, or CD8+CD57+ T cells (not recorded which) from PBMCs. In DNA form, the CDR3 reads TGTGCCAGCAGCGTCCTGCCGTTAGCGCCAGCTTTCTTT. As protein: CASSVLPLAPAFF.